Following are 17 T cell receptor beta chains from one sample sequenced in a study of shared clonotypes between healthy human individuals (dated by TCRdb to 2020 to 2022). The library was generated by the immunoSEQ multiplex PCR assay. In TCRdb, the immuneACCESS table is reduced to in-frame sequences with V and J assigned. These tables do not hold every clone; where another copy was compared, an unresolved V gene accounts for under half, and the others remain unexplained. Within this sample are about 2.1 million clones, with about 93% of them counted one time only. Clones ranked in the top ten supply less than 2% of the sample. CD8 naive samples consisted of CD45RO-negative cells that were positively selected for CCR7, yielding a CD45RA+CCR7+ population without TemRA cells. Material: naive CD8+ T cells from PBMCs. The sample's cell subset or site label, decoded: CD45RA+CCR7+. The receptors derive from a man younger than 35 in good health. Some clones in this sample may be carry-over from other donors' samples.

This clone was detected only once. The V call is TRBV12-5, the J call TRBJ2-4; D is ambiguous. CDR1 LGHNT and CDR2 FRNRAP come from the germline V gene. The CDR3 runs 13 residues. Trimming removed 5 bases from V and 1 base from J, with 6 bases in between. This CDR3 reads CASGPYAKNIQYF. The CDR3 nucleotides are TGTGCTAGTGGTCCTTATGCCAAAAACATTCAGTACTTC. The full variable domain, rest sourced from reference TRBV12-5 and TRBJ2-4, is DARVTQTPRHKVTEMGQEVTMRCQPILGHNTVFWYRQTMMQGLELLAYFRNRAPLDDSGMPKDRFSAEMPDATLATLKIQPSEPRDSAVYFCASGPYAKNIQYFGAGTRLSVL.

The chain couples TRBV4-1 to TRBJ2-7; 7 nucleotides line up with TRBD2. CDR3 size: 17 residues. CDR1 is MGHRA, CDR2 YSYEKL, per germline. V was clipped by 3 bases and J by 2 bases; unmatched bases: 13. The CDR3: CASSQGFRSGATYEQYF. The CDR3 bases are TGCGCCAGCAGCCAGGGCTTTAGGAGCGGGGCAACCTACGAGCAGTACTTC.

The rearrangement joins TRBV7-9 to TRBJ2-7, with D perhaps TRBD1 or TRBD2 (5 bases each). V was pared by 1 base and J by 3 bases, with 10 bases between. The CDR3 length is 14 residues. Germline CDR1 is SEHNR and CDR2 is FQNEAQ (reference sequence). The CDR3 is CASSLEGSGYEQYF. CDR3 in DNA: TGTGCCAGCAGCTTAGAGGGGAGCGGCTACGAGCAGTACTTC.

The chain links TRBV7-3 to TRBJ1-5; 7 bases match TRBD1. V was pared by 5 bases and J by 7 bases, with 5 bases of the junction left unmatched. Germline V lookup: CDR1 SGHTA, CDR2 FQGTGA. The CDR3 has 13 amino acids. In DNA form, the CDR3 reads TGTGCCAGCAGCGCGCAGGGGGGCCAGCCCCAGCATTTT. It specifies CASSAQGGQPQHF.

The CDR3 loop is CASSGAGYQETQYF. In nucleotides, the CDR3 is TGTGCCAGCAGTGGGGCAGGGTACCAAGAGACCCAGTACTTC. The rearrangement uses TRBV2 and TRBJ2-5; possible D gene TRBD1, 5 bases. Deletions cut 4 bases from V and 0 bases from J, with 9 bases between. The CDR3 covers 14 residues. CDR1 and CDR2 from the germline V gene are SNHLY and FYNNEI.

For the CDR3, the DNA is TGTGCCAGCAGCTTAGTCGGCAGGAGCGCGGGCAATGAGCAGTTCTTC. Residues: CASSLVGRSAGNEQFF. The chain employs TRBV7-6 and TRBJ2-1; D is perhaps TRBD2 (5 bases). Germline lookup yields CDR1 SGHVS and CDR2 FNYEAQ. V shed 1 base and J shed 6 bases, with 16 bases lying between them. The CDR3 is made up of 16 amino acids. The full variable domain, rest sourced from reference TRBV7-6 and TRBJ2-1, is GAGVSQSPRYKVTKRGQDVALRCDPISGHVSLYWYRQALGQGPEFLTYFNYEAQQDKSGLPNDRFSAERPEGSISTLTIQRTEQRDSAMYRCASSLVGRSAGNEQFFGPGTRLTVL.

The J gene is TRBJ2-1, the V gene TRBV2, with D possibly TRBD2 on 5 matching bases. The CDR3 runs 15 residues. Looked up from germline, CDR1 is SNHLY and CDR2 is FYNNEI. The ends were cut back, 2 bases at V and 0 bases at J, with 8 bases in the middle. The CDR3 coding sequence is TGTGCCAGCAGTGAAAGCGGCGCCTCCTACAATGAGCAGTTCTTC. Translating it yields CASSESGASYNEQFF.

About this clone: Other DNA sequences in the sample encode the same CDR3. V and J are TRBV9 and TRBJ2-7; D perhaps matches TRBD2 (6 bases). This CDR3 comprises 15 residues. The ends were cut back, 0 bases at V and 1 base at J, with 11 bases in the middle. The germline gives CDR1 SGDLS, CDR2 YYNGEE. The CDR3, as DNA: TGTGCCAGCAGCGTAGGGGGGGATTCATCCTACGAGCAGTACTTC. Translation gives CASSVGGDSSYEQYF.

The chain combines TRBV2 with TRBJ2-1, with D possibly being TRBD1 (5 bases). The CDR3 is 14 residues long. Germline assignment: CDR1 SNHLY and CDR2 FYNNEI. V was clipped by 1 base and J by 3 bases, with 7 bases between them. The CDR3 DNA is TGTGCCAGCAGTGAAGGACAGCTCTACAATGAGCAGTTCTTC. This gives the protein CASSEGQLYNEQFF.

The rearrangement links TRBV4-2 to TRBJ2-7; 9 bases align to TRBD1. J was trimmed by 2 bases and V by 0 bases; bases with no gene match: 5. In germline, CDR1 is LGHNA, CDR2 YNFKEQ. The CDR3 runs 16 residues. CDR3 nucleotides: TGTGCCAGCAGCCAAGAAGGGACAGGGTTTCCCTACGAGCAGTACTTC. Translated, it gives CASSQEGTGFPYEQYF.

The chain couples TRBV7-8 to TRBJ2-7; D unclear. CDR3 length: 13 amino acids. V gave up 5 bases and J gave up 3 bases, with 11 bases separating them. CDR1 and CDR2 (germline): SGHVS, FQNEAQ. The CDR3 nucleotides are TGTGCCAGCAGCCTAGGGCAGAACTACGAGCAGTACTTC. This gives the protein CASSLGQNYEQYF.

The chain links TRBV7-9 to TRBJ1-4, with D unclear. This CDR3 is built from 18 residues. CDR1 and CDR2 (germline): SEHNR, FQNEAQ (reference sequence). Trimming removed 1 base at V and 1 base at J, with 16 bases between. The CDR3 bases are TGTGCCAGCAGCTTAGGCCGGACCATGGTAGGAACTAATGAAAAACTGTTTTTT. This gives the protein CASSLGRTMVGTNEKLFF.

The V call is TRBV27, the J call TRBJ1-4; unclear D gene. V lost 0 bases, J lost 6 bases, and 11 bases lay in between. This CDR3 has 15 amino acids. Germline CDR1 is MNHEY and CDR2 is SMNVEV (reference sequence). CDR3 nucleotides: TGTGCCAGCAGTTTATCGCTGGGTTTTTATGAAAAACTGTTTTTT. Its protein product is CASSLSLGFYEKLFF.

CDR3 region: CAISGGVEMGTEAFF. CDR3 DNA: TGTGCCATCAGTGGGGGTGTGGAGATGGGCACTGAAGCTTTCTTT. V is TRBV10-3 and J is TRBJ1-1; D call uncertain. The CDR3 covers 15 residues. Per the germline V gene, CDR1 is ENHRY and CDR2 is SYGVKD. Trimming took off 4 bases at V and 4 bases at J, with 16 bases between the two ends.

The chain joins TRBV5-1 to TRBJ2-7; D gene uncertain. The germline V gene encodes CDR1 SGHRS and CDR2 YFSETQ. V lost 2 bases and J lost 3, with 12 bases in between. The CDR3 contains 14 residues. This CDR3 is CASSLSGPYYEQYF. The CDR3 nucleotides read TGCGCCAGCAGCTTATCCGGGCCTTACTACGAGCAGTACTTC.

The J gene is TRBJ2-2, the V gene TRBV6-1; the D is unclear. Germline V gives CDR1 MNHNS, CDR2 SASEGT. V dropped 10 bases and J dropped 4 bases, with 10 bases sitting between them. The CDR3 is 12 residues long. In DNA form, the CDR3 reads TGTGCCATCCCGGCAACCACCGGGGAGCTGTTTTTT. Residues: CAIPATTGELFF.

The rearrangement links TRBV27 to TRBJ1-1; D is ambiguous. Germline assignment: CDR1 MNHEY and CDR2 SMNVEV (reference sequence). V shed 1 base and J shed 6 bases, with 12 bases lying between them. The CDR3 sequence is 14 residues long. The CDR3 here is CASSLLPWTAEAFF. The CDR3 DNA is TGTGCCAGCAGTTTATTACCTTGGACGGCTGAAGCTTTCTTT.